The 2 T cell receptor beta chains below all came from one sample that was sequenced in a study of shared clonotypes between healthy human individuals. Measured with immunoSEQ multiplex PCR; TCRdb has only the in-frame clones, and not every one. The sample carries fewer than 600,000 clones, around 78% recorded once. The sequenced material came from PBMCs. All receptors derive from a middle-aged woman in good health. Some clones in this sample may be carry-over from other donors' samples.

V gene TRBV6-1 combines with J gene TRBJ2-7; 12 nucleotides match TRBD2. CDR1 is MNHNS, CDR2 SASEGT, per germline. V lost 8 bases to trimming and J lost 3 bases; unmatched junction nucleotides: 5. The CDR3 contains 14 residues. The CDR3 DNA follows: TGTGCCAGCTCTCCACTAGCGGGGGGCTACGAGCAGTACTTC. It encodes CASSPLAGGYEQYF.

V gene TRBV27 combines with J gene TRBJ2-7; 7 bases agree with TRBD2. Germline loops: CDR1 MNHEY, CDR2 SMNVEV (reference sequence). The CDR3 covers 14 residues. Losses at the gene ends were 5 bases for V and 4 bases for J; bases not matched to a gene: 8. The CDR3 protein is CASSIKTSSYEQYF. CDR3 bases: TGTGCCAGCAGTATCAAGACTAGCTCATACGAGCAGTACTTC.